This T cell receptor beta chain stems from a study of T-cell memory formation after mild COVID-19. TCRdb called the 5' RACE reads again in MiXCR, with one record for every CDR3 protein. The sample holds about 35,000 distinct CDR3 sequences, under 25% seen once. This clonotype was found many times. Its cognate antigen is unknown. Study-wide findings and caveats: Memory cells collected pre-infection included some clones that later responded, suggesting cross-reactive memory joined.

Trimming removed 2 bases from V and 4 bases from J; junction bases left unmatched: 7. The CDR3 has 15 amino acids. Per germline, CDR1 SGDLS and CDR2 YYNGEE. Sequenced input: PBMCs or a T cell subset sorted from them (not recorded which). The receptor was derived from an adult who had mild COVID-19 (a few samples of this study predate the infection). Cell type and time point are not known. The J gene is TRBJ2-3, the V gene TRBV9; 7 bases agree with TRBD2. CDR3 sequence: CASSVLAGAPDTQYF. DNA for the CDR3: TGTGCCAGCAGCGTTCTGGCGGGAGCTCCAGATACGCAGTATTTT.